This TCR beta chain is from a study of blood T cells in healthy people across ages. Regarding the study as a whole: Naive and antigen-experienced cells were not separated, limiting conclusive comparison. In older individuals, TCR beta diversity per million T cells was lower, falling roughly linearly with age.

This clonotype has just one count. Antigen unknown. Isolation of PBMCs gave at least 7 million cells per sample. A second PCR of 7 to 11 cycles used a sample-barcoded 5' primer and a J-beta primer mix. TCRdb reanalysed the 5' RACE reads using MiXCR and keeps one entry per CDR3 protein. Here the sample spans approximately 1,700,000 distinct CDR3 sequences, about two fifths being singletons. Germline values: CDR1 MNHNY, CDR2 SVGAGI (reference sequence). This CDR3 spans 11 amino acids. This receptor was taken from a human donor in good health. V gene TRBV6-6 combines with J gene TRBJ2-5; maybe TRBD1 (5 bases). Near its end, the DNA agrees better with TRBJ2-7, so the J call may be wrong. Material: blood. CDR3 sequence: CASLRGSEQYF. In DNA, the CDR3 is TGTGCCAGCCTTAGGGGTTCCGAGCAGTACTTC.